This T cell receptor (beta chain) was retrieved from a study of T cells in Graves' hyperthyroidism and ophthalmopathy (dated by TCRdb to the late 2010s). Turning to the overall study: Peripheral blood was sampled at the time of initial diagnosis, prior to any treatment. A discovery cohort of around 100 patients, about 40 with Graves' ophthalmopathy and about 60 with stable Graves' hyperthyroidism, was used to find distinguishing TCR V-J signatures. Prospective prediction of ophthalmopathy was tested in an independent validation cohort consisting of some 19 hyperthyroidism patients and some 15 patients who later progressed to ophthalmopathy. The approximately 98 discovery patients were randomly divided into training and test sets at a 7:3 ratio. In about 6 Graves' hyperthyroidism patients, the study also compared T-cell repertoires from thyroid tissue with T-cell repertoires from blood. Following sampling, methimazole starting at 30 mg daily was given to hyperthyroidism patients, and high-dose intravenous methylprednisolone was given to ophthalmopathy patients. The paper reports TCR Vbeta CDR3 sequencing of roughly 140 peripheral blood samples: 43 ophthalmopathy, over 70 hyperthyroidism and 17 progressor patients. General conclusions and limits of the study: A model built on a 13 V-J signature distinguished ophthalmopathy from stable hyperthyroidism, reaching 87.88% sensitivity and about 81% specificity in cross-validation and 80%/75% in testing. Most expanded thyroid clonotypes (frequency above 0.001) were also found in blood, which suggests that blood repertoires may mirror thyroid immune responses. Sample size was not statistically predetermined, and blinding of investigators to group allocation was not performed. During validation, the model predicted progression to ophthalmopathy a median of about 6.3 months ahead of onset, with around 70% sensitivity and 72.22% specificity.

The TCR beta CDR3 regions were amplified from the RNA transcripts. A first-round RT-PCR of the TCR CDR3 used the HTBI primer set with the Qiagen OneStep RT-PCR kit. The libraries were constructed in a second round of multiplex PCR and then size-selected and purified. Paired-end sequencing of the libraries was performed with 100 bp reads on an Illumina HiSeq2000. In the source study's methods: SOAPnuke was used to process the raw data, removing reads that contained adapters or uncalled bases, had a mean Phred below 15, or lacked an exact match to the constant primer or identifier. COPE v1.2.5 was used to merge the high-quality paired reads, and each unique nucleotide sequence was defined as a clonotype. Clonotypes were aligned to IMGT TRBV, TRBD and TRBJ reference segments using MiTCR v1.1. Only V-J combinations with frequency above 0.0001, covering 99% to 99.2% of repertoires, were analysed. The TCS score was defined as F50 (clonal expansion) divided by E x V (chaos), with BLOSUM62-based TCRdist calculated between CDR3 peptides within each V-J. Welch's t-statistics and random forest reduced roughly 540 V-J features to 13, which were used in a naive Bayes classifier (R e1071). TCRdb trimmed the raw reads at Q25, called clones with MiXCR and kept productive beta chains. Each CDR3 protein gets just one entry, which takes the most common genes and DNA from the rows behind it. For this entry, the V and J calls and clone size follow TCRdb and not the study's own pipeline. Here the sample has fewer than 450,000 distinct CDR3 sequences; over 11% occur a single time. The ten largest clones capture 25% to 30% of the sample.

This clonotype was picked up many times. The antigen it recognizes is unknown. Base qualities were left out, and no much larger clone turns up one base away. CDR1 and CDR2 are drawn from the germline V gene: SGHAT, FQNNGV. The CDR3 goes from the cysteine to the phenylalanine over 16 residues. The DNA shown is the 48-base CDR3, in frame from base 1. Trimming takes 5 bases from V and 1 base from J, and the germline ends sit 17 bases apart. Ophthalmopathy patients had moderately to severely active disease, with a Clinical Activity Score of 3 or more, a NOSPECS grade of 4 or more, and a disease duration of less than 3 months. The study excluded patients with uncontrolled infections, other autoimmune diseases, pregnancy or lactation. Diagnoses were established on the basis of clinical symptoms, serum thyroxine and TRAb, thyroid ultrasound, and orbital computed tomography. PBMCs were isolated from about 9.1 ml of fresh peripheral blood by Ficoll-Paque density gradient centrifugation. Total RNA was extracted with Trizol reagent, and quality was checked on an Agilent 2100 Bioanalyzer.

The source of this sequence is a man over 45 with Graves' ophthalmopathy. The sample was blood. The V gene is TRBV11-2 and the J gene is TRBJ2-5; the D region is possibly TRBD1 or TRBD2, each matching across 5 bases. The nucleotides are TGTGCCAGCAGCAGCATAAACCAGAGGGGCCAAGAGACCCAGTACTTC. It codes for CASSSINQRGQETQYF.